The 11 T cell receptor beta chains below come from one sample, sequenced in a study of T cells in Graves' hyperthyroidism and ophthalmopathy. The source material, RNA transcripts, was used to amplify TCR beta CDR3 regions. HTBI primers drove first-round RT-PCR of the TCR CDR3. In TCRdb, the multiplex PCR reads were re-called with MiXCR into one record per CDR3 protein. Of fewer than 900,000 distinct CDR3 sequences detected, about 17% appear once; the ten largest clones hold approximately 8.4%. Sequencing was carried out using blood. The receptor source for this set is a man between 18 and 35 years old with Graves' hyperthyroidism.

The J gene is TRBJ2-1, the V gene TRBV29-1, with D maybe TRBD1 (6 bases). Trimming shortened V by 4 bases and J by 2 bases, and 15 bases separated the two germline ends. Looked up from germline, CDR1 is SQVTM and CDR2 is ANQGSEA. CDR3 size: 15 residues. CDR3 DNA: TGCAGCGTTGGCCTCACAGGGAACCCCTACAATGAGCAGTTCTTC. It is translated as CSVGLTGNPYNEQFF.

This clonotype was detected ten times or more. This chain links TRBV7-2 with TRBJ2-7, with D unresolved. CDR3 size: 13 residues. Trimming stripped 1 base from V and 3 bases from J, with 7 bases between. Germline V gene data show CDR1 as SGHTA and CDR2 as FQGNSA. Here the CDR3 reads CASSLGLLYEQYF. The CDR3 DNA sequence: TGTGCCAGCAGCTTAGGGCTCCTCTACGAGCAGTACTTC.

This clonotype was observed at least ten times. This chain connects TRBV10-1 to TRBJ2-7, with 7 bases aligning to TRBD1. The ends lost 5 bases at V and 5 bases at J; junction bases unmatched: 9. The CDR3 extends over 14 amino acids. Germline CDR1 reads WNHNN; CDR2 reads SYGVQD (reference sequence). As DNA, the CDR3 is TGCGCCAGCAGTAGGGGACAGTGGGGGAACGAGCAGTACTTC. Translating gives CASSRGQWGNEQYF.

This clonotype was seen many times. The chain joins TRBV12-5 to TRBJ2-3; 7 nucleotides line up with TRBD2. After removal of 0 bases from V and 2 bases from J, the junction contained 5 bases not matched to a gene. Germline V gives CDR1 LGHNT, CDR2 FRNRAP. CDR3 length: 16 amino acids. The CDR3 is CASGLVPSGLTDTQYF. The DNA for the CDR3 is TGTGCTAGTGGTTTGGTACCTAGCGGCCTCACAGATACGCAGTATTTT.

This clonotype was seen a handful of times. The CDR3 region is CASSIEGQGNTGELFF. DNA for the CDR3: TGTGCCAGTAGTATAGAAGGACAGGGTAACACCGGGGAGCTGTTTTTT. The chain recombines TRBV19 with TRBJ2-2; 8 bases align to TRBD1. Germline CDR1 LNHDA, CDR2 SQIVND (reference sequence). This CDR3 is 16 amino acids long. Trimming at V came to 0 bases and at J to 2 bases, leaving 2 bases not matched to a gene.

The chain links TRBV10-3 to TRBJ2-5, with 7 bases aligning to TRBD1. The CDR3 covers 11 residues. CDR1 and CDR2 from the germline V gene are ENHRY and SYGVKD. The trim removed 8 bases at V and 13 bases at J, leaving 10 bases unmatched. The CDR3 region is CAIEDRNGRYF. CDR3 sequence (DNA): TGTGCCATCGAGGACAGGAATGGTCGGTACTTC.

As to this clonotype: A single base separates this from a much larger clone, so it may be a read error. Without the conserved terminal phenylalanine or tryptophan, this CDR3 likely stems from a read error. This sequence joins TRBV2 and TRBJ2-5; 8 nucleotides match TRBD2. This CDR3 is 14 amino acids long. V was pared by 3 bases and J by 3 bases, with 3 bases of the junction left unmatched. CDR1 and CDR2 (germline): SNHLY, FYNNEI. CDR3 region: CASSEEAGEETQYL. The CDR3 DNA is TGTGCCAGCAGTGAGGAAGCGGGAGAAGAGACCCAGTACCTC.

This clonotype was found many times. The chain joins TRBV28 to TRBJ2-2, with 12 bases aligning to TRBD2. V trimming: 3 bases; J trimming: 3 bases; junction bases outside the gene matches: 14. Germline V gives CDR1 MDHEN, CDR2 SYDVKM. The CDR3 has 20 amino acids. This chain's CDR3 is CASSFIPMGLAGPYTGELFF. The CDR3 DNA reads as TGTGCCAGCAGTTTTATACCAATGGGACTAGCGGGTCCCTACACCGGGGAGCTGTTTTTT.

The V and J genes are TRBV18 and TRBJ1-5; the D gene is possibly TRBD1 (6 bases). Looked up from germline, CDR1 is KGHSH and CDR2 is LQKENI. The CDR3 sequence is 16 residues long. V lost 2 bases to trimming and J lost 7 bases, with 18 bases between them. The CDR3 DNA reads as TGTGCCAGCTCACCAGTTAAACAGGGTTTAGAACAGCCCCAGCATTTT. It encodes CASSPVKQGLEQPQHF.

The CDR3: CASSDTPKGYNEQFF. CDR3 DNA: TGTGCCAGTAGCGACACTCCCAAAGGGTACAATGAGCAGTTCTTC. The V call is TRBV19, the J call TRBJ2-1; D uncertain. The CDR3 consists of 15 residues. Germline loops: CDR1 LNHDA, CDR2 SQIVND (reference sequence). Trimming removed 6 bases at V and 4 bases at J, with 16 bases between.

The chain uses TRBV15 and TRBJ1-1; D unclear. The V and J ends lost 0 bases and 8 bases respectively, with 10 bases between them. The germline CDR1 and CDR2 sequences are LNHNV and YYDKDF (reference sequence). This CDR3 is 13 amino acids long. CDR3 protein: CATSRERPNEAFF. CDR3 bases: TGTGCCACCAGCAGAGAAAGACCCAACGAAGCTTTCTTT.